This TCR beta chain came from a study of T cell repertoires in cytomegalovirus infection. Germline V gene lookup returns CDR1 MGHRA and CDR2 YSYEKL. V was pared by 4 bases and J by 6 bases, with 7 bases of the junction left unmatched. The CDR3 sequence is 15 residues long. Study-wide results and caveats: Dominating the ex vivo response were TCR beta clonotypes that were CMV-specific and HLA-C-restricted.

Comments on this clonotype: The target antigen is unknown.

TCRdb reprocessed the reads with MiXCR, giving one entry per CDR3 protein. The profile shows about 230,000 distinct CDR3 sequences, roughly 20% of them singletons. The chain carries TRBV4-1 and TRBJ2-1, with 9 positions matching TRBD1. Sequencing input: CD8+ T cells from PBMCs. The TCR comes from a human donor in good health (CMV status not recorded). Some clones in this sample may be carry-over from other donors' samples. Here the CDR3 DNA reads TGCGCCAGCAGCCTGGGACAGGGAATGGGCAATGAGCAGTTCTTC. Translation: CASSLGQGMGNEQFF.